Detailed here is one T cell receptor (beta chain). The entry originates in a study of blood T cell repertoires in COVID-19. Study context: Donors in the United States, Italy and Spain gave samples during acute or convalescent COVID-19.

CDR1 is SGDLS and CDR2 is YYNGEE in the germline V gene. The V and J ends lost 4 bases and 6 bases, in that order; junction bases with no gene match: 13. This CDR3 has 16 residues. Repertoires were generated with immunoSEQ multiplex PCR, while TCRdb's copy carries only in-frame clones and drops some. Of roughly 66,000 clones detected, about 80% appear once; the ten largest clones hold 4.5% to 5.5%. This sequence originates from a woman aged 55-69 years with acute or convalescent COVID-19. The sequenced sample consisted of peripheral blood. V usage is TRBV9 and J usage is TRBJ2-1, with 7 bases lining up with TRBD1. The CDR3 spells CASSPRWVGQLNEQFF. CDR3 bases: TGTGCCAGCAGCCCCCGTTGGGTGGGACAGCTCAATGAGCAGTTCTTC.